The rows below give T cell receptor beta chains drawn from one sample of a study of cytomegalovirus exposure and HLA in healthy donors. Clones were sequenced by immunoSEQ multiplex PCR, and TCRdb holds only the in-frame ones, with some missing. This sample has 45,000 to 60,000 clones, with 65% to 85% found just once. The source material was PBMCs. The receptors here all came from a young man in good health and CMV-seronegative. The CDR3 runs from the conserved cysteine through the conserved F or W. The order of the fields is D gene, J gene, clone size, V gene, CDR3 DNA, CDR3 protein. The D gene is left open where the match is weak. Not every row has a clone size; where given, it reads once, few, many or a size class.

d_call: TRBD1; j_call: TRBJ1-4; clone_size: .; v_call: TRBV28; cdr3_nt: TGTGCCAGCACCGGACAGGGCCGTTGGGAAAAACTGTTTTTT; cdr3_aa: CASTGQGRWEKLFF
d_call: .; j_call: TRBJ2-2; clone_size: few; v_call: TRBV28; cdr3_nt: TGTGCCAGCAGTTCCGGACCGACTAAATCGAACACCGGGGAGCTGTTTTTT; cdr3_aa: CASSSGPTKSNTGELFF
d_call: TRBD1; j_call: TRBJ1-2; clone_size: .; v_call: TRBV28; cdr3_nt: TGTGCCAGCAGCCGACAGGGGGCGCATGGCTACACCTTC; cdr3_aa: CASSRQGAHGYTF
d_call: .; j_call: TRBJ1-3; clone_size: .; v_call: TRBV6-5; cdr3_nt: TGTGCCAGCAGTTCACAGGGAAACACCATATATTTT; cdr3_aa: CASSSQGNTIYF
d_call: .; j_call: TRBJ1-1; clone_size: .; v_call: TRBV4-3; cdr3_nt: TGCGCCAGCAGCTCAAGGCTTGGGGCAACAGGGTTTATCACTGAAGCTTTCTTT; cdr3_aa: CASSSRLGATGFITEAFF
d_call: TRBD1; j_call: TRBJ1-5; clone_size: .; v_call: TRBV2; cdr3_nt: TGTGCCAGCAGGGCAGGGGGCGGTGGCAATCAGCCCCAGCATTTT; cdr3_aa: CASRAGGGGNQPQHF
d_call: .; j_call: TRBJ2-6; clone_size: .; v_call: TRBV5-4; cdr3_nt: TGTGCCAGCAGCGGAGGGACGGGCAGCTCTGGGGCCAACGTCCTGACTTTC; cdr3_aa: CASSGGTGSSGANVLTF
d_call: .; j_call: TRBJ1-3; clone_size: .; v_call: TRBV4-1; cdr3_nt: TGCGCCAGCAGCCAATTGTGGACAGGAAACACCATATATTTT; cdr3_aa: CASSQLWTGNTIYF
d_call: .; j_call: TRBJ1-5; clone_size: once; v_call: TRBV7-8; cdr3_nt: TGTGCCAGCAGCTTACGTAGTACCTCCAATCAGCCCCAGCATTTT; cdr3_aa: CASSLRSTSNQPQHF
d_call: TRBD1; j_call: TRBJ1-2; clone_size: .; v_call: TRBV19; cdr3_nt: TGTGCCACTAAAATTCCGGGACAGGGGTTTGACTATGGCTACACCTTC; cdr3_aa: CATKIPGQGFDYGYTF
d_call: TRBD2; j_call: TRBJ2-7; clone_size: .; v_call: TRBV2; cdr3_nt: TGTGCCAGCATCCCGGGACTAGCGACCTACGAGCAGTACTTC; cdr3_aa: CASIPGLATYEQYF
d_call: TRBD1; j_call: TRBJ1-4; clone_size: .; v_call: TRBV6-6; cdr3_nt: TGTGCCAGCAGTTACGGGACAGGGGACTTCAATGAAAAACTGTTTTTT; cdr3_aa: CASSYGTGDFNEKLFF
d_call: TRBD2; j_call: TRBJ2-1; clone_size: once; v_call: TRBV4-3; cdr3_nt: TGCGCCAGCAGCCAAGATGTGGCGGCAAGACTAGCTGTGGAGCAGTTCTTC; cdr3_aa: CASSQDVAARLAVEQFF
d_call: .; j_call: TRBJ1-1; clone_size: few; v_call: TRBV4-3; cdr3_nt: TGCGCCAGCAGCTCCAGGGCAGCTAACACTGAAGCTTTCTTT; cdr3_aa: CASSSRAANTEAFF
d_call: .; j_call: TRBJ1-4; clone_size: .; v_call: TRBV30; cdr3_nt: TGTGCCTGGAGTCAGGCCTCCGCAACTAATGAAAAACTGTTTTTT; cdr3_aa: CAWSQASATNEKLFF
d_call: .; j_call: TRBJ1-5; clone_size: .; v_call: TRBV7-8; cdr3_nt: TGTGCCAGCAGTCAACACAGGGAGGGTCCGCCCCAGCATTTT; cdr3_aa: CASSQHREGPPQHF
d_call: TRBD2; j_call: TRBJ2-3; clone_size: .; v_call: TRBV7-2; cdr3_nt: TGTGCCAGCAGCGGTAGCGGGAAGAGCACAGATACGCAGTATTTT; cdr3_aa: CASSGSGKSTDTQYF